Listed below are T cell receptor beta chains from one sample, sequenced in a study of early T cells in non-severe SARS-CoV-2 infection. Each CDR3 protein is one row after TCRdb ran MiXCR on the 5' RACE reads. Of around 82,000 distinct CDR3 sequences listed, 10% to 15% are singletons. Material for sequencing was whole blood. The receptors come from an adult who was a healthcare worker with PCR-confirmed SARS-CoV-2 infection or an uninfected control (not recorded which). Each CDR3 is given with its conserved first and last residue. A D gene is named only where the DNA matches it firmly. A row's size may be missing; if present it is once, few, many or a size class.

j_call clone_size v_call d_call cdr3_aa cdr3_nt
TRBJ1-2 few TRBV20-1 . CSARDSSYGYTF TGCAGTGCTAGAGATTCTTCCTATGGCTACACCTTC
TRBJ2-7 many TRBV29-1 . CSVRRGASYEQYF TGCAGCGTTCGTAGAGGGGCATCCTACGAGCAGTACTTC
TRBJ2-6 many TRBV5-1 TRBD1 CASSFGRDRGLSGANVLTF TGCGCCAGCAGCTTTGGCCGAGACAGGGGGCTCTCTGGGGCCAACGTCCTGACTTTC
TRBJ1-1 few TRBV7-9 . CASSSEMNTEAFF TGTGCCAGCAGTAGTGAAATGAACACTGAAGCTTTCTTT
TRBJ2-1 few TRBV7-9 . CASSFERTGIGYNEQFF TGTGCCAGCAGCTTCGAACGTACGGGCATCGGATACAATGAGCAGTTCTTC
TRBJ2-6 few TRBV12-3/TRBV12-4 TRBD1 CASMGELGTGGSSGANVLTF TGTGCCAGCATGGGAGAGCTCGGGACAGGGGGATCCTCTGGGGCCAACGTCCTGACTTTC
TRBJ2-1 few TRBV14 . CASSLRSHNEQFF TGTGCCAGCAGCCTAAGGAGCCACAATGAGCAGTTCTTC
TRBJ2-3 . TRBV28 . CASSLWGTGDTDTQYF TGTGCCAGCAGTTTGTGGGGTACGGGGGACACAGATACGCAGTATTTT
TRBJ2-3 . TRBV12-3/TRBV12-4 . CASSTMQDTQYF TGTGCCAGCAGCACGATGCAAGATACGCAGTATTTT
TRBJ2-3 few TRBV7-2 . CASSLVPDTQYF TGTGCCAGCAGCTTGGTCCCAGATACGCAGTATTTT
TRBJ2-5 once TRBV2 . CASSPRSDVGTQYF TGTGCCAGCAGTCCCCGGTCGGACGTTGGGACCCAGTACTTC
TRBJ2-7 many TRBV9 . CASSVAGASAFYEQYF TGTGCCAGCAGCGTAGCCGGGGCTAGCGCATTTTACGAGCAGTACTTC
TRBJ2-3 . TRBV27 TRBD2 CASSPLTSGRTDTQYF TGTGCCAGCAGTCCCCTGACTAGCGGGAGGACAGATACGCAGTATTTT
TRBJ2-4 many TRBV29-1 TRBD1 CSARDRTKNIQYF TGCAGCGCCCGGGACAGGACCAAAAACATTCAGTACTTC
TRBJ1-1 . TRBV6-5 . CASSYSPTPGGVEQGEAFF TGTGCCAGCAGTTACTCTCCCACCCCCGGGGGGGTTGAACAGGGTGAAGCTTTCTTT
TRBJ2-4 many TRBV9 TRBD1 CASSVAGGPKNIQYF TGTGCCAGCAGCGTCGCAGGGGGACCCAAAAACATTCAGTACTTC
TRBJ2-6 many TRBV20-1 . CSARNTHSGANVLTF TGCAGTGCTAGAAACACCCACTCTGGGGCCAACGTCCTGACTTTC
TRBJ1-1 few TRBV15 . CATSAGSPPGTEAFF TGTGCCACCAGCGCGGGGTCGCCGCCCGGCACTGAAGCTTTCTTT
TRBJ2-3 many TRBV19 TRBD1 CASSPGTVHTDTQYF TGTGCCAGTAGTCCCGGGACAGTTCACACAGATACGCAGTATTTT
TRBJ2-5 few TRBV6-5 . CASSYYETQYF TGTGCCAGCAGTTACTACGAGACCCAGTACTTC
TRBJ2-1 many TRBV7-8 TRBD2 CASTLGTSDEQFF TGTGCCAGCACCCTGGGGACTAGCGATGAGCAGTTCTTC
TRBJ2-7 . TRBV20-1 TRBD2 CSARALAGVNEQYF TGCAGTGCCCGCGCCCTAGCGGGAGTCAACGAGCAGTACTTC
TRBJ1-2 few TRBV28 . CASSDSDYGYTF TGTGCCAGCAGTGACAGTGACTATGGCTACACCTTC
TRBJ2-7 . TRBV5-1 . CASSLRSLYEQYF TGCGCCAGCAGCTTAAGGAGTCTCTACGAGCAGTACTTC
TRBJ2-5 . TRBV29-1 . CSVDREGGETQYF TGCAGCGTTGACAGGGAAGGGGGAGAGACCCAGTACTTC
TRBJ2-1 . TRBV28 TRBD1 CASSPGQYSYNEQFF TGTGCCAGCAGCCCGGGACAGTATTCCTACAATGAGCAGTTCTTC
TRBJ2-5 many TRBV7-3 TRBD1 CASSLTGRGRGQETQYF TGTGCCAGCAGCTTAACGGGCAGGGGGCGAGGGCAAGAGACCCAGTACTTC
TRBJ2-5 many TRBV29-1 TRBD1 CSVTTGVETQYF TGCAGCGTGACGACAGGGGTAGAGACCCAGTACTTC
TRBJ1-2 many TRBV10-2 . CASSEPDTSYGYTF TGCGCCAGCAGTGAGCCGGACACGAGCTATGGCTACACCTTC
TRBJ2-1 few TRBV7-3 . CASSFAGGAGDEQFF TGTGCCAGCAGCTTTGCGGGCGGGGCAGGAGATGAGCAGTTCTTC
TRBJ2-3 many TRBV20-1 . CSATQDGDTQYF TGCAGTGCTACCCAGGATGGAGATACGCAGTATTTT
TRBJ2-1 . TRBV7-9 . CASSPAQREEFF TGTGCCAGCAGCCCCGCTCAACGCGAGGAGTTCTTC
TRBJ2-3 few TRBV29-1 TRBD2 CSVGGRAGATDTQYF TGCAGCGTCGGAGGGAGGGCCGGGGCCACAGATACGCAGTATTTT
TRBJ2-3 . TRBV12-3/TRBV12-4 . CASSLRLTGYRTDTQYF TGTGCCAGCAGTTTGAGGCTCACTGGCTATCGCACAGATACGCAGTATTTT
TRBJ2-1 few TRBV20-1 TRBD2 CSARVLAGPRPNEQFF TGCAGTGCTAGAGTCCTAGCGGGACCCCGGCCGAATGAGCAGTTCTTC
TRBJ2-5 . TRBV18 . CASSPLREETQYF TGTGCCAGCTCACCACTCCGGGAAGAGACCCAGTACTTC
TRBJ2-5 . TRBV7-8 TRBD2 CASSLVRSGAQETQYF TGTGCCAGCAGCTTAGTGAGGAGCGGGGCCCAAGAGACCCAGTACTTC
TRBJ2-5 . TRBV29-1 . CSVKDWRETQYF TGCAGCGTTAAGGACTGGCGGGAGACCCAGTACTTC
TRBJ2-5 . TRBV5-1 . CASSLRGAAAQETQYF TGCGCCAGCAGCTTGCGGGGGGCAGCTGCCCAAGAGACCCAGTACTTC
TRBJ2-1 few TRBV6-1 . CASSEARLVRNEQFF TGTGCCAGCAGTGAAGCGCGCCTAGTCAGGAATGAGCAGTTCTTC
TRBJ1-6 many TRBV28 . CASSSRDGGNSPLHF TGTGCCAGCAGTTCCCGGGACGGAGGAAATTCACCCCTCCACTTT
TRBJ2-1 . TRBV28 TRBD2 CASSSAGDYNEQFF TGTGCCAGCAGTTCAGCGGGGGATTACAATGAGCAGTTCTTC
TRBJ2-2 many TRBV20-1 . CSARGIAAGSYTGELFF TGCAGTGCTAGGGGGATAGCTGCAGGGAGTTACACCGGGGAGCTGTTTTTT
TRBJ2-3 few TRBV25-1 . CASSQEYGTDTQYF TGTGCCAGCAGCCAGGAATATGGCACAGATACGCAGTATTTT
TRBJ2-7 . TRBV28 TRBD2 CASLGTSGSYEQYF TGTGCCAGCTTGGGCACTAGCGGGTCCTACGAGCAGTACTTC
TRBJ2-7 . TRBV6-2/TRBV6-3 . CASSYAADYNYYEQYF TGTGCCAGCAGTTACGCTGCAGACTATAATTACTACGAGCAGTACTTC
TRBJ2-1 few TRBV2 . CASSGKGSYNEQFF TGTGCCAGCAGTGGAAAGGGATCCTACAATGAGCAGTTCTTC
TRBJ1-2 . TRBV6-2/TRBV6-3 . CASTTTSNYGYTF TGTGCCAGCACCACGACCAGTAACTATGGCTACACCTTC
TRBJ2-1 many TRBV29-1 TRBD2 CSVLEAGNEQFF TGCAGCGTCCTGGAAGCGGGGAATGAGCAGTTCTTC
TRBJ1-1 many TRBV7-9 TRBD1 CASSRGPGQGNTEAFF TGTGCCAGCAGCCGCGGCCCGGGACAGGGAAATACTGAAGCTTTCTTT